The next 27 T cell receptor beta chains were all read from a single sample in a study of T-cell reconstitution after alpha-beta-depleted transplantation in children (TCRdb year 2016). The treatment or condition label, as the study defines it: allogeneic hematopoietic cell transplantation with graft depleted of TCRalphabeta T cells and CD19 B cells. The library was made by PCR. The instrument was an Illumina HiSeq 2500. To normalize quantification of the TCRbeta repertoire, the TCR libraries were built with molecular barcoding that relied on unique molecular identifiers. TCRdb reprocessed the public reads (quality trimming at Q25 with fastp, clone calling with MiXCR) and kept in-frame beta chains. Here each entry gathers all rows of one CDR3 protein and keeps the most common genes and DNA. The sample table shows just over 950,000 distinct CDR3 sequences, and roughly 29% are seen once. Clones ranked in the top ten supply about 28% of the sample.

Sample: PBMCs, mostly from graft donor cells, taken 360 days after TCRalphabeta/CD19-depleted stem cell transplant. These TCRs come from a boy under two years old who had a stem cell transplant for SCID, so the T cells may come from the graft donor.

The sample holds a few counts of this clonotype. The CDR3 sequence is CASSVFGTRLTDTQYF. The CDR3 coding sequence is TGCGCCAGCAGCGTGTTTGGGACTAGGCTCACAGATACGCAGTATTTT. The rearrangement links TRBV4-1 to TRBJ2-3; TRBD2 aligns across 8 bases. This CDR3 is 16 amino acids long. Germline assignment: CDR1 MGHRA and CDR2 YSYEKL. V lost 5 bases to trimming and J lost 2 bases; unmatched junction nucleotides: 9.

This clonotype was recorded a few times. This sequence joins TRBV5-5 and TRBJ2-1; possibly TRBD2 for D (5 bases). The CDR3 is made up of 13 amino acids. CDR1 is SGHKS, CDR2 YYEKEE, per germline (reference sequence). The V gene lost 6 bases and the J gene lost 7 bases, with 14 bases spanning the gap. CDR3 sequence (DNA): TGTGCCAGCACCAGGACCCCGGGGAATGAGCAGTTCTTC. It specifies CASTRTPGNEQFF.

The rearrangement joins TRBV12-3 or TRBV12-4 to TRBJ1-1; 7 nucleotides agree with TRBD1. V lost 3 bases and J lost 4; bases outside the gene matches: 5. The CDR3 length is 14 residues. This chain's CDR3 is CASSFRGGFTEAFF. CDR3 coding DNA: TGTGCCAGCAGTTTCAGGGGGGGGTTCACTGAAGCTTTCTTT.

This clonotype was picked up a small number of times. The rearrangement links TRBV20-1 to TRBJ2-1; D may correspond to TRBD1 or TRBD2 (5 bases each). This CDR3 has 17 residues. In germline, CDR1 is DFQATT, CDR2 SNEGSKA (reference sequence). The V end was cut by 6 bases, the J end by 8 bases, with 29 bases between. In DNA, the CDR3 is TGCAGTGCACCGGGTCAGGGTTCGGGATTCGGTTGGGATGAGCAGTTCTTC. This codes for CSAPGQGSGFGWDEQFF.

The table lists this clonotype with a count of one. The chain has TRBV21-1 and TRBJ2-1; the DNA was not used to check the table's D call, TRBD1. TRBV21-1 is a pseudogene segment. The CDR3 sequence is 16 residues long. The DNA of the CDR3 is TGTGCCAGCAGCAAAGCGCAGGACAGGGGGATAAATGAGCAGTTCTTC. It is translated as CASSKAQDRGINEQFF.

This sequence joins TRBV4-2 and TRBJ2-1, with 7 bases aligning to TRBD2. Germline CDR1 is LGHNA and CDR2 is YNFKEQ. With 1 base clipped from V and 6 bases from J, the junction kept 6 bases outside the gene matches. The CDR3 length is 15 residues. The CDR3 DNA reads TGTGCCAGCAGCCAAGCTGGACTAGTGGCCAATGAGCAGTTCTTC. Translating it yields CASSQAGLVANEQFF.

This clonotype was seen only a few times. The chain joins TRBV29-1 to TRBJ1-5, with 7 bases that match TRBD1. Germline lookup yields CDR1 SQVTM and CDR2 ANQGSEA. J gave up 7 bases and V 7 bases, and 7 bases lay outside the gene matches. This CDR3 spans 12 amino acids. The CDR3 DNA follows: TGCAGCGCCAAGACAGGGAGCCAGCCCCAGCATTTT. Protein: CSAKTGSQPQHF.

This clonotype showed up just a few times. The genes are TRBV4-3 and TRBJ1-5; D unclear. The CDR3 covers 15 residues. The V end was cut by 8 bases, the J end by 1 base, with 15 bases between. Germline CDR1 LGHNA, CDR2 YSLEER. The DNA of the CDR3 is TGCGCCAGCGGGGAGCGTTTGGGGAGCAATCAGCCCCAGCATTTT. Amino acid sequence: CASGERLGSNQPQHF.

This CDR3 is CASSLGHLTEAFF. The CDR3 DNA sequence: TGTGCCAGCAGCCTCGGACACCTCACTGAAGCTTTCTTT. The chain joins TRBV7-3 to TRBJ1-1, with D possibly matching TRBD1 (5 bases). With 5 bases removed from V and 4 bases from J, the gap between germline ends came to 11 bases. This CDR3 has 13 amino acids. Germline CDR1 and CDR2: SGHTA and FQGTGA.

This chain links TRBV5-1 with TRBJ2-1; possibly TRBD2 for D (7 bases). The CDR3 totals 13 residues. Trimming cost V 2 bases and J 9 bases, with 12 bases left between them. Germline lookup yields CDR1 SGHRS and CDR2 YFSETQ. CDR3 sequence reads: CASSLGGAVEQFF. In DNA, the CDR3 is TGCGCCAGCAGCTTAGGGGGGGCCGTTGAGCAGTTCTTC.

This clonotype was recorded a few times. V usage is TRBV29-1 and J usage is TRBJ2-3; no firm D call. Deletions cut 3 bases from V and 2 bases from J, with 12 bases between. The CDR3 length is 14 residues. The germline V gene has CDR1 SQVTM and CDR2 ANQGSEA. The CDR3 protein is CSVEAPPITDTQYF. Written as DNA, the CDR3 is TGCAGCGTTGAGGCGCCTCCAATCACAGATACGCAGTATTTT.

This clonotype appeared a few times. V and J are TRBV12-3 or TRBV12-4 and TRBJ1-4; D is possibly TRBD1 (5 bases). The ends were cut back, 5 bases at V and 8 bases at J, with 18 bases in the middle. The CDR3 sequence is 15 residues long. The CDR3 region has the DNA TGTGCCAGCAGTCCCCCGGGGAAGGGGCGGGAAAAACTGTTTTTT. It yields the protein CASSPPGKGREKLFF.

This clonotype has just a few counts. The CDR3 nucleotides are TGTGCCATCAGTCCCGGGACAGGGGTTTCCTACAATGAGCAGTTCTTC. It translates to CAISPGTGVSYNEQFF. The chain links TRBV10-3 to TRBJ2-1; the match to TRBD1 covers 10 bases. Unmatched junction bases numbered 5, after V lost 5 bases and J lost 1 base. The CDR3 sequence is 16 residues long. Germline CDR1 reads ENHRY; CDR2 reads SYGVKD.

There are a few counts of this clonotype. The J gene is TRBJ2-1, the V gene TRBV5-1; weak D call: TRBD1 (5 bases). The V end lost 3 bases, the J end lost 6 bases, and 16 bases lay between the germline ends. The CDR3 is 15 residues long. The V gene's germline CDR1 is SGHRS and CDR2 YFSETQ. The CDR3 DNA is TGCGCCAGCAGCTCCTCAGGGATCCGGTCCAATGAGCAGTTCTTC. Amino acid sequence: CASSSSGIRSNEQFF.

The CDR3 DNA reads TGTGCCAGCAGTGAATTGGTCAGGCCAACCGCCTACGAGCAGTACTTC. Residues: CASSELVRPTAYEQYF. The rearrangement uses TRBV2 and TRBJ2-7, with D hard to call. V lost 2 bases and J lost 2, with 16 bases in between. Germline CDR1 SNHLY, CDR2 FYNNEI. This CDR3 spans 16 amino acids.

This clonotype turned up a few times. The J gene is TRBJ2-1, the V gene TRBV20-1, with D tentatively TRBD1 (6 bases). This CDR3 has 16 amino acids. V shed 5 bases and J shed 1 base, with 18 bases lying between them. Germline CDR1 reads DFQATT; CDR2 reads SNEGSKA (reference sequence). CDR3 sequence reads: CSAPQGPIESYNEQFF. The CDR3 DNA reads TGCAGTGCTCCGCAGGGGCCAATTGAGTCCTACAATGAGCAGTTCTTC.

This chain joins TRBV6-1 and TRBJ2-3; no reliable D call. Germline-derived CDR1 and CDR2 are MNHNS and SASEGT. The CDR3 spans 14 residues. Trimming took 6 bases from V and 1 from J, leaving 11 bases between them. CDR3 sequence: CASRSPGRTDTQYF. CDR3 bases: TGTGCCAGCAGATCCCCCGGACGCACAGATACGCAGTATTTT.

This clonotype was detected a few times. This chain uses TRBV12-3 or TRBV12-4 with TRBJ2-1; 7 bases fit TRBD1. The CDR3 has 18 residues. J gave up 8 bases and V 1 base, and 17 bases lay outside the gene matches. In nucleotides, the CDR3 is TGTGCCAGCAGTTTAGTAATTTTAGCAGGGGGTGACAATGATGAGCAGTTCTTC. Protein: CASSLVILAGGDNDEQFF.

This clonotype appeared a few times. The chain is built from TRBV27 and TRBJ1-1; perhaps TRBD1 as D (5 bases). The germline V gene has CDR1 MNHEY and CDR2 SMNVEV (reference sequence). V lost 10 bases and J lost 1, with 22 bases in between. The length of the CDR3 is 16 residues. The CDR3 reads CATQPRTRGENTEAFF. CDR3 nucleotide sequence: TGTGCCACCCAACCCAGGACACGGGGGGAGAACACTGAAGCTTTCTTT.

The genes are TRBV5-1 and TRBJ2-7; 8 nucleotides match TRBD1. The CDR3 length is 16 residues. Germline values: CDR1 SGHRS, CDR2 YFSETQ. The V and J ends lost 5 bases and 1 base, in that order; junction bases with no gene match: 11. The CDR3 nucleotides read TGCGCCAGCAGTCGCCCGACAGGGGCAAAATCCTACGAGCAGTACTTC. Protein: CASSRPTGAKSYEQYF. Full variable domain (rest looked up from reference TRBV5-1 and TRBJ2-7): KAGVTQTPRYLIKTRGQQVTLSCSPISGHRSVSWYQQTPGQGLQFLFEYFSETQRNKGNFPGRFSGRQFSNSRSEMNVSTLELGDSALYLCASSRPTGAKSYEQYFGPGTRLTVT.

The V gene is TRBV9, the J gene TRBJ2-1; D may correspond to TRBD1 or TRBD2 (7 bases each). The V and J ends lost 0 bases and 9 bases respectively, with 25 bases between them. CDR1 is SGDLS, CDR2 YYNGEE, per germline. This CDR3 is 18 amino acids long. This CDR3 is CASSVAFGSTGRVGEQFF. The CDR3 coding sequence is TGTGCCAGCAGCGTAGCCTTCGGGTCGACAGGGAGGGTAGGTGAGCAGTTCTTC.

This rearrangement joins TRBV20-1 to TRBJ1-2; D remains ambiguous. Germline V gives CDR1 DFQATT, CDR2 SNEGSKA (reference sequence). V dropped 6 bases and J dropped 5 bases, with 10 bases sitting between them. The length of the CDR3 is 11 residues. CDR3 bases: TGCAGTGCCACTACGAATTATGGCTACACCTTC. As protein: CSATTNYGYTF.

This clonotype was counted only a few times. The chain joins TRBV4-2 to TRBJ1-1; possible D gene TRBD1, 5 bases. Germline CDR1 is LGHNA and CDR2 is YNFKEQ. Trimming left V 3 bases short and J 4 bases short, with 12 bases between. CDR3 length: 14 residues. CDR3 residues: CASSHSQGATEAFF. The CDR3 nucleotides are TGTGCCAGCAGCCATTCCCAAGGGGCCACTGAAGCTTTCTTT.

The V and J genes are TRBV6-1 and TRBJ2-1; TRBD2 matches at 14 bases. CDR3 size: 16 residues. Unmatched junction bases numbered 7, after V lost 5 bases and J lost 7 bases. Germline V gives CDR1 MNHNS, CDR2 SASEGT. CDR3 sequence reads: CASSTRLAGGLNEQFF. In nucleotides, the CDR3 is TGTGCCAGCAGTACGAGACTAGCGGGGGGGCTGAATGAGCAGTTCTTC.

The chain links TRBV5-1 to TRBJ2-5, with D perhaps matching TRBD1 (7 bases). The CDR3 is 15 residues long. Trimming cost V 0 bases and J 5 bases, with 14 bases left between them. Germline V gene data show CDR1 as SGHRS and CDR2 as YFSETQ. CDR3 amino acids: CASSLGHRGLETQYF. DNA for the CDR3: TGCGCCAGCAGCTTGGGACACAGGGGACTGGAGACCCAGTACTTC.

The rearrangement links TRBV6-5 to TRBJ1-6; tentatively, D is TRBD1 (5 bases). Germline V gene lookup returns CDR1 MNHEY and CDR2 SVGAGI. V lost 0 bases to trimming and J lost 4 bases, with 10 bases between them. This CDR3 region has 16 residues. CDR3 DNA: TGTGCCAGCAGTTACTCTCGGGGCACTTATAATTCACCCCTCCACTTT. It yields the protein CASSYSRGTYNSPLHF.

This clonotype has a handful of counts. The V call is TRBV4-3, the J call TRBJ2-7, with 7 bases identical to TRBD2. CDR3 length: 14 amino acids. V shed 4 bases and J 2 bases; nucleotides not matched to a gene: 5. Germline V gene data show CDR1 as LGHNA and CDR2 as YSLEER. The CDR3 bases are TGCGCCAGCAGCCGGGAGGGTGAGCCCTACGAGCAGTACTTC. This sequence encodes CASSREGEPYEQYF.